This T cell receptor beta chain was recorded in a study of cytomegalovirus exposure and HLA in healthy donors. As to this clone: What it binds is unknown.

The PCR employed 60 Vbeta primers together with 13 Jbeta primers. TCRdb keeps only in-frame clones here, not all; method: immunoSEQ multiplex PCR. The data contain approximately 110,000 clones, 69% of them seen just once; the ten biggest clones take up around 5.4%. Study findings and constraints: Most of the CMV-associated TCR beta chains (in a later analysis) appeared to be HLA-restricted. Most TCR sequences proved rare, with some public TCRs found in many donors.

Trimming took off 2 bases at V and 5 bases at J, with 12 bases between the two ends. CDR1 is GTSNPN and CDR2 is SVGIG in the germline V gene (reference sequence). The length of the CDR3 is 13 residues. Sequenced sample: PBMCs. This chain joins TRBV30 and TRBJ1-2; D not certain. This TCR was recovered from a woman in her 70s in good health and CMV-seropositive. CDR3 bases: TGTGCCTGGAGTACCCGACAACGGTATGGCTACACCTTC. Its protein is CAWSTRQRYGYTF.